The 2 T cell receptor beta chains below all came from one sample that was sequenced in a study of cytomegalovirus exposure and HLA in healthy donors. PCR was performed using 60 Vbeta and 13 Jbeta primers. Libraries were prepared by immunoSEQ multiplex PCR; TCRdb keeps only in-frame clonotypes and omits some of them. The table records around 60,000 clones, around 75% of them present only once. The source material was PBMCs. Receptors originate from a woman aged 40-49 years in good health and CMV-seropositive.

As DNA, the CDR3 is TGTGCCAGCAGTGGGGACAGGGACTACCAGCCCCAGCATTTT. As protein: CASSGDRDYQPQHF. This sequence joins TRBV2 and TRBJ1-5; TRBD1 aligns across 9 bases. The CDR3 is 14 residues long. After removal of 4 bases from V and 7 bases from J, the junction contained 5 bases not matched to a gene. Germline lookup yields CDR1 SNHLY and CDR2 FYNNEI.

This clone appeared a few times. The chain links TRBV25-1 to TRBJ2-3, with 8 bases identical to TRBD2. The CDR3 has 13 amino acids. The germline V gene has CDR1 MGHDK and CDR2 SYGVNS. V was clipped by 10 bases and J by 2 bases; unmatched bases: 5. CDR3 loop: CAIRGGATDTQYF. The CDR3 DNA reads as TGTGCCATCCGGGGGGGGGCCACAGATACGCAGTATTTT.